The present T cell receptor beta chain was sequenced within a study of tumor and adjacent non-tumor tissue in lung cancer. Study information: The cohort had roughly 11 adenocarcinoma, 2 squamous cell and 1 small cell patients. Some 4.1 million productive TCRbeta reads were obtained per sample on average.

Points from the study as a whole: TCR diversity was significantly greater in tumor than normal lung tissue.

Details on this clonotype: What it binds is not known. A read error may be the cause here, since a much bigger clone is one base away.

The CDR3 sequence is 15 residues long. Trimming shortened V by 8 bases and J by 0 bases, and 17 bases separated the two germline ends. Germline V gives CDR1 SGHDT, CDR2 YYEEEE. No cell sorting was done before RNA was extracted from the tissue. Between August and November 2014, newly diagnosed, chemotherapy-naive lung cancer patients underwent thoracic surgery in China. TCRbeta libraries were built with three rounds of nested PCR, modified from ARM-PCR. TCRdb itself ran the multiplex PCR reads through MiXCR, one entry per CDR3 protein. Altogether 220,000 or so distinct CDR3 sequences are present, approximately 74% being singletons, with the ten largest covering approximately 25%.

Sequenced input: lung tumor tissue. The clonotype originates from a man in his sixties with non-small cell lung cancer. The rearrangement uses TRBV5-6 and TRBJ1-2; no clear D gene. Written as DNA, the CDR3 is TGTGCCAGGACCTTTCGACGAGGGCCTAACTATGGCTACACCTTC. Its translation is CARTFRRGPNYGYTF.